The rows below give T cell receptor beta chains drawn from one sample of a study of siplizumab effects on memory and regulatory T cells. Here immunoSEQ multiplex PCR was the method, and the copy in TCRdb shows in-frame clones only, minus some. The table lists around 15,000 clones, around 43% of them singletons. These receptors' antigens are unknown. Sequenced: CFSE-low (dividing) CD4+ T cells sorted from an allogeneic mixed lymphocyte reaction. The receptors were gathered from a human donor in good health; the cells came from an allogeneic mixed lymphocyte reaction. Some clones in this sample may be carry-over from other donors' samples. The conserved cysteine and the conserved F or W are not part of the CDR3 here. Clone size is shown for a subset of rows, as once, few, many or a class of expanded clone.

V gene | clone size | CDR3 protein
TRBV6-5 | few | ATRTSVIYEQY
TRBV27 | NA | ASSHKLGRLNTGELF
TRBV9 | many | ASSLTGNTEAF
TRBV7-9 | NA | ASSRLLLGLYSGNTIY
TRBV5-1 | NA | ASSSEIPDTQY
TRBV18 | NA | ASSLFREFDTDTQY
TRBV18 | few | ASSPTPSGNTIY
TRBV6-7 | NA | ASSYRPGSEKLF
TRBV6-6 | NA | ASRGVYNEQF
TRBV7-3 | NA | ASSSGLAGYTEQF
TRBV7-9 | NA | ASSLVGGLRNTIY
TRBV5-5 | NA | ASSLRAGDSYEQY
TRBV7-8 | NA | ASSLALGGIGTYEQY
TRBV11-2 | few | ASSPTSGGSYEQY
TRBV9 | NA | ASSVTGRGTGYT
TRBV7-9 | NA | ASTLIGLAGGEQY